One sample yielded the 7 T cell receptor beta chains listed below, sequenced in a study of T-cell reconstitution after alpha-beta-depleted transplantation in children. This sample's TCRbeta library carried unique molecular identifier barcodes. MiXCR, applied by TCRdb to the PCR reads, yields one record per CDR3 protein. Found here are fewer than 550,000 distinct CDR3 sequences, roughly an eighth of them singletons; the top ten hold around 15%. Sequenced here: PBMCs, mostly from graft donor cells, sampled 180 days after TCRalphabeta/CD19-depleted stem cell transplant. All receptors derive from a female patient aged 2-15 years who had a stem cell transplant for aplastic anemia, so the T cells may come from the graft donor.

This clonotype showed up just a few times. The chain combines TRBV18 with TRBJ2-1, with D perhaps matching TRBD1 or TRBD2 (5 bases each). V was pared by 0 bases and J by 10 bases, with 22 bases between. Germline V gene sequence: CDR1 KGHSH, CDR2 LQKENI. CDR3 length: 17 amino acids. The CDR3 bases are TGTGCCAGCTCACCACCCGTAGGCCGGGACCCGAGGCGGGAGCAGTTCTTC. Encoded protein: CASSPPVGRDPRREQFF.

This clonotype was detected ten times or more. The chain recombines TRBV5-1 with TRBJ2-3; D ambiguous. Trimming took off 4 bases at V and 0 bases at J, with 18 bases between the two ends. The CDR3 length is 17 residues. The germline V gene encodes CDR1 SGHRS and CDR2 YFSETQ. The CDR3 region has the DNA TGCGCCAGCAGCCCGATACCCCGCGCGACGAGCACAGATACGCAGTATTTT. Translated, it gives CASSPIPRATSTDTQYF.

V is TRBV29-1 and J is TRBJ2-1; 10 bases fit TRBD2. With V trimmed by 1 base and J by 9 bases, 12 bases remained unmatched. CDR3 length: 16 residues. CDR1 is SQVTM and CDR2 is ANQGSEA in the germline V gene. The CDR3 DNA sequence: TGCAGCGTTGAAGGGGCAGCGGGAGGGGATTACGGTGAGCAGTTCTTC. Its translation is CSVEGAAGGDYGEQFF.

This clonotype came up a few times. The gene calls are TRBV24-1 and TRBJ2-1; the match to TRBD1 covers 9 bases. CDR1 is KGHDR and CDR2 is SFDVKD in the germline V gene. The V segment lost 10 bases and the J segment 8 bases; nucleotides outside the gene matches: 8. There are 13 residues in the CDR3. This chain's CDR3 is CATQGAAHDEQFF. CDR3 bases: TGTGCCACACAGGGGGCGGCCCACGATGAGCAGTTCTTC.

The chain uses TRBV7-6 and TRBJ2-5; weak D call: TRBD1 (6 bases). The germline gives CDR1 SGHVS, CDR2 FNYEAQ. Trimming cost V 6 bases and J 8 bases, with 16 bases left between them. The CDR3 runs to 13 residues. In DNA, the CDR3 is TGTGCCAGCAGACCTGACAGGCGAGTTACCCAGTACTTC. It translates to CASRPDRRVTQYF. The complete variable domain, with remaining parts taken from reference TRBV7-6 and TRBJ2-5, reads GAGVSQSPRYKVTKRGQDVALRCDPISGHVSLYWYRQALGQGPEFLTYFNYEAQQDKSGLPNDRFSAERPEGSISTLTIQRTEQRDSAMYRCASRPDRRVTQYFGPGTRLLVL.

The gene calls are TRBV27 and TRBJ2-7, with 7 nucleotides matching TRBD1. Germline V gives CDR1 MNHEY, CDR2 SMNVEV (reference sequence). The junction had 19 bases not matched to a gene; V was cut back by 2 bases and J by 6 bases. The CDR3 runs 18 residues. The CDR3 coding sequence is TGTGCCAGCAGTTTAGGCCCCCGGCCCAGAGAGGGGGCTGGCGAGCAGTACGTC. Translated, it gives CASSLGPRPREGAGEQYV.

This clonotype came up a few times. This chain uses TRBV28 with TRBJ2-1; the D gene is possibly TRBD1 (5 bases). Germline values: CDR1 MDHEN, CDR2 SYDVKM. This CDR3 comprises 15 residues. The V gene lost 7 bases and the J gene lost 12 bases, with 25 bases spanning the gap. For the CDR3, the DNA is TGTGCCAGCAAGCATGGGGCCCTACTCTCAATTGGGCAGTTCTTC. Protein product: CASKHGALLSIGQFF.